Each of the 18 T cell receptor beta chains below was sequenced from the same sample in a study of metastatic and nonmetastatic thyroid tumors. TCRdb re-called the PCR reads with MiXCR. The sample lists fewer than 35,000 clones; around 16% were seen once. All patients were untreated before thyroid surgery. The sample was blood. These receptors were collected from a male donor with papillary thyroid cancer or a benign thyroid nodule (not recorded which). Some clones in this sample may be carry-over from other donors' samples.

This clone has a count of ten or more. The rearrangement links TRBV19 to TRBJ2-7, with 12 positions matching TRBD2. The CDR3 length is 13 residues. From germline, CDR1 is LNHDA and CDR2 SQIVND (reference sequence). V was clipped by 5 bases and J by 5 bases; unmatched bases: 1. Here the CDR3 reads CASSRLAGDEQYF. DNA of the CDR3: TGTGCCAGTAGTCGACTAGCGGGAGACGAGCAGTACTTC.

At least ten counts were recorded for this clone. The rearrangement joins TRBV28 to TRBJ2-2; 8 bases map to TRBD2. After removal of 7 bases from V and 5 bases from J, the junction contained 12 bases not matched to a gene. The CDR3 runs to 16 residues. Germline CDR1 is MDHEN and CDR2 is SYDVKM. CDR3 DNA: TGTGCCAGCAAGTCAGGACAACGGGGGGGAACCGGGGAGCTGTTTTTT. Amino acids: CASKSGQRGGTGELFF. The full variable domain, rest sourced from reference TRBV28 and TRBJ2-2, is DVKVTQSSRYLVKRTGEKVFLECVQDMDHENMFWYRQDPGLGLRLIYFSYDVKMKEKGDIPEGYSVSREKKERFSLILESASTNQTSMYLCASKSGQRGGTGELFFGEGSRLTVL.

In its sample, this clone was seen many times. The chain joins TRBV5-4 to TRBJ2-1; 15 bases are shared with TRBD2. The J segment lost 4 bases and the V segment lost 1 base, leaving 9 bases of the junction unmatched. The length of the CDR3 is 19 residues. Germline V gene sequence: CDR1 SGHNT, CDR2 YYREEE (reference sequence). The CDR3 DNA sequence: TGTGCCAGCAGCTTGCCCTTTGGACTAGCGGGAGGGCGGTACAATGAGCAGTTCTTC. This encodes CASSLPFGLAGGRYNEQFF.

This clone was seen repeatedly, ten times or more. Since a much larger clone is just one base distant, this may be a read error. Other DNA sequences in the same sample also yield this CDR3. The CDR3 spells CASSYSDAKGHGNTIYF. As DNA, the CDR3 is TGTGCCAGCAGTTACTCTGACGCCAAGGGTCATGGAAACACCATATATTTC. The V and J genes are TRBV6-5 and TRBJ1-3; no definite D call. CDR3 size: 17 residues. Germline values: CDR1 MNHEY, CDR2 SVGAGI.

Note on this clone: A clone one base away is much larger, so this may be a read error. The gene calls are TRBV11-3 and TRBJ2-1, with 14 positions matching TRBD2. In germline, CDR1 is SGHNT, CDR2 YENEEA. The CDR3 sequence is 20 residues long. This CDR3 reads CASSLGDRTSGRPSYNEQFF. CDR3 nucleotide sequence: TGTGCCAGCAGCTTAGGAGATAGGACTAGCGGGAGGCCCTCCTACAATGAGCAGTTCTTT.

In its sample, this clone was seen many times. J is TRBJ2-3 and V is TRBV11-3; 8 nucleotides agree with TRBD1. The CDR3 sequence is 18 residues long. V gave up 5 bases and J gave up 5 bases; unmatched junction bases: 18. Germline V gene data show CDR1 as SGHNT and CDR2 as YENEEA. CDR3 in DNA: TGTGCCAGCAGCCGGACCGGACAGGGAATGGAGGTAGGAGATACGCAGTATTTT. It is translated as CASSRTGQGMEVGDTQYF.

This clone has ten or more counts. The chain links TRBV16 to TRBJ2-7, with a tentative D call TRBD2 (5 bases). V lost 7 bases to trimming and J lost 6 bases, with 19 bases between them. CDR1 is KGHSY, CDR2 FQNENV, per germline. This CDR3 contains 14 residues. In DNA form, the CDR3 reads TGTGCCAGCACCTTTGGAGGTTCAACATCCGAGCAGTACTTC. This gives the protein CASTFGGSTSEQYF.

This clone was detected many times. This sequence joins TRBV19 and TRBJ1-1, with D perhaps TRBD1 (6 bases). Trimming shortened V by 10 bases and J by 0 bases, and 18 bases separated the two germline ends. In germline, CDR1 is LNHDA, CDR2 SQIVND (reference sequence). This CDR3 spans 15 amino acids. The CDR3 DNA is TGTGCCACCCAGAATCTTGGACAGATGAACACTGAAGCTTTCTTT. This codes for CATQNLGQMNTEAFF.

This clone was seen repeatedly, ten times or more. The junction departs from the called germline gene at one end, perhaps through a read error. The chain links TRBV20-1 to TRBJ2-2, with 10 bases identical to TRBD2. CDR1 and CDR2 (germline): DFQATT, SNEGSKA (reference sequence). The length of the CDR3 is 17 residues. The CDR3 here is CSASSLAGVSGTGGLFF. The CDR3 bases are TGCAGTGCTAGTAGTCTAGCGGGAGTCTCGGGCACCGGGGGGCTGTTTTTT.

Ten or more counts support this clone. The junction differs from germline at one of its ends, possibly a read error. This sample includes further DNA sequences coding for the same CDR3. The chain combines TRBV3-1 with TRBJ2-7; tentative D call: TRBD2 (7 bases). The germline V gene encodes CDR1 LGHDT and CDR2 YNNKEL (reference sequence). This CDR3 has 15 residues. Here the CDR3 reads CTSSAEGGARYEQYF. The CDR3 DNA reads TGTACCAGCAGCGCCGAAGGGGGGGCCCGGTACGAGCAGTACTTC.

This clone showed up just a few times. V gene TRBV5-4 combines with J gene TRBJ2-2; possibly TRBD2 for D (6 bases). This CDR3 comprises 13 residues. Trimming shortened V by 4 bases and J by 8 bases, and 12 bases separated the two germline ends. Germline V gene sequence: CDR1 SGHNT, CDR2 YYREEE (reference sequence). The CDR3 spells CASSRDSWGELFF. Here the CDR3 DNA reads TGTGCCAGCAGCCGGGACTCCTGGGGGGAGCTGTTTTTT.

The sample holds a few counts of this clone. The chain has TRBV11-2 and TRBJ1-1; D uncertain. The ends were cut back, 4 bases at V and 0 bases at J, with 21 bases in the middle. The CDR3 has 18 amino acids. Germline assignment: CDR1 SGHAT and CDR2 FQNNGV. The CDR3 sequence is CASSSYIGGRGMNTEAFF. The DNA of the CDR3 is TGTGCCAGCAGCTCGTACATCGGAGGGCGCGGGATGAACACTGAAGCTTTCTTT.

The sample holds many counts of this clone. This chain connects TRBV20-1 to TRBJ2-3; D call uncertain. The CDR3 spans 15 residues. The germline V and J ends were trimmed by 0 bases and 2 bases, with 12 bases remaining between them. In germline, CDR1 is DFQATT, CDR2 SNEGSKA (reference sequence). Written as DNA, the CDR3 is TGCAGTGCTAGAGATCCCTTCAGGCACACAGATACGCAGTATTTT. Protein sequence: CSARDPFRHTDTQYF.

A remark on this clone: Germline is not matched at one junction end, which may reflect a read error. The chain combines TRBV6-5 with TRBJ2-7, with D possibly matching TRBD1 (5 bases). The germline gives CDR1 MNHEY, CDR2 SVGAGI. The CDR3 consists of 13 residues. The CDR3 loop reads CANSSNRSSEQYF. The DNA for the CDR3 is TGTGCCAACAGTTCGAACAGGTCCTCCGAGCAGTACTTC.

This clone was picked up many times. The V call is TRBV5-1, the J call TRBJ1-1; D is undetermined. The CDR3 runs to 14 residues. The ends were cut back, 4 bases at V and 0 bases at J, with 10 bases in the middle. Germline CDR1 SGHRS, CDR2 YFSETQ. The DNA for the CDR3 is TGCGCCAGCAGCGGTGGGGTTTTGAACACTGAAGCTTTCTTT. Its translation: CASSGGVLNTEAFF. The full variable domain, its missing parts supplied by reference TRBV5-1 and TRBJ1-1, is KAGVTQTPRYLIKTRGQQVTLSCSPISGHRSVSWYQQTPGQGLQFLFEYFSETQRNKGNFPGRFSGRQFSNSRSEMNVSTLELGDSALYLCASSGGVLNTEAFFGQGTRLTVV.

This clone was seen many times. J is TRBJ2-3 and V is TRBV20-1; D is perhaps TRBD2 (5 bases). This CDR3 is built from 14 residues. From germline, CDR1 is DFQATT and CDR2 SNEGSKA (reference sequence). V lost 1 base and J lost 0, with 8 bases in between. CDR3 sequence reads: CSARGGWSTDTQYF. CDR3 coding DNA: TGCAGTGCTAGAGGAGGGTGGAGCACAGATACGCAGTATTTT.

This clone was detected ten times or more. The rearrangement joins TRBV10-1 to TRBJ2-3, with D uncertain. Deletions cut 5 bases from V and 1 base from J, with 4 bases between. Germline V gene data show CDR1 as WNHNN and CDR2 as SYGVQD (reference sequence). This CDR3 has 12 amino acids. The CDR3 sequence: CASSPGTDTQYF. The CDR3 DNA follows: TGCGCCAGCAGTCCAGGCACAGATACGCAGTATTTT.

This clone was picked up many times. The gene calls are TRBV5-1 and TRBJ1-2, with 9 bases lining up with TRBD1. From germline, CDR1 is SGHRS and CDR2 YFSETQ. J gave up 1 base and V 4 bases, and 5 bases lay outside the gene matches. The CDR3 sequence is 15 residues long. CDR3 protein: CASSPTGGLNYGYTF. For the CDR3, the DNA is TGCGCCAGCAGCCCTACAGGGGGCCTTAACTATGGCTACACCTTC.